What follows is one T cell receptor beta chain and its context. The antigen remains unidentified. This sample is part of a study of CD8 T cells in Susac syndrome. Study as a whole: Sequenced Susac syndrome patients included about 6 with active disease and under ten who were in remission. Regarding the study as a whole: Among people with Susac, CD8+ clonal expansion was greatest in TEMRA cells and active patients.

Reverse transcription used about 0.5 to 1 ug RNA and random hexamers. A multiplex approach, immunoSEQ multiplex PCR, amplified TCR beta CDR3 across 54 Vbeta and 13 Jbeta. MiXCR, applied by TCRdb to the immunoSEQ multiplex PCR reads, yields one record per CDR3 protein. The profile shows about 76,000 distinct CDR3 sequences, approximately 94% of them singletons. Sequencing was performed on CD8+ T cells from PBMCs. This TCR came from a human donor with Susac syndrome.

CDR3 coding DNA: TGTGCCAGCAGTTACCGGGTGAGAGAGGGGGGCTATGAGCAGTTCTTC. Residues: CASSYRVREGGYEQFF. V gene TRBV11-2 combines with J gene TRBJ2-1; the D gene could be TRBD1 or TRBD2 (6 bases each). The CDR3 sequence is 16 residues long. Germline loops: CDR1 SGHAT, CDR2 FQNNGV. V shed 6 bases and J shed 8 bases, with 23 bases lying between them. Using reference TRBV11-2 and TRBJ2-1 for the parts outside the CDR3, the full variable domain is EAGVAQSPRYKIIEKRQSVAFWCNPISGHATLYWYQQILGQGPKLLIQFQNNGVVDDSQLPKDRFSAERLKGVDSTLKIQPAKLEDSAVYLCASSYRVREGGYEQFFGPGTRLTVL.